These 10 T cell receptor beta chains were sequenced from one sample in a study of Ad26.COV2.S vaccination and SARS-CoV-2 variants. Treatment of the sample: around 19 received Ad26.COV2.S at low or high dose, single or two shots; 5 received placebo; per-sample allocation not given. Sample collection was performed on day 63 after the first vaccine or placebo injection. Using immunoSEQ multiplex PCR, the repertoire was profiled, and TCRdb retains in-frame clones only, with some absent. The data hold 300,000 to 400,000 clones, with roughly 89% observed a single time. This material consisted of peripheral blood, taken in a trial of Ad26.COV2.S vaccine versus placebo. The receptors here all came from a person between 18 and 60 years old who received the Ad26.COV2.S COVID-19 vaccine or a placebo.

The chain recombines TRBV20-1 with TRBJ2-2; D unresolved. The CDR3 is 14 residues long. V was shortened by 3 bases and J by 0 bases, with 8 bases between the two germline ends. From germline, CDR1 is DFQATT and CDR2 SNEGSKA (reference sequence). The DNA for the CDR3 is TGCAGTGCTAGTCACAGCTCGAACACCGGGGAGCTGTTTTTT. Translating gives CSASHSSNTGELFF.

The chain combines TRBV5-5 with TRBJ1-1, with D possibly being TRBD1 (5 bases). The germline gives CDR1 SGHKS, CDR2 YYEKEE (reference sequence). The CDR3 covers 13 residues. V was shortened by 1 base and J by 6 bases, with 10 bases between the two germline ends. Here the CDR3 reads CASSLSPGAEAFF. CDR3 nucleotides: TGTGCCAGCAGCTTGTCCCCGGGGGCTGAAGCTTTCTTT.

V usage is TRBV11-3 and J usage is TRBJ2-1, with 9 bases aligning to TRBD1. This CDR3 contains 15 residues. From germline, CDR1 is SGHNT and CDR2 YENEEA. V shed 5 bases and J 7 bases; nucleotides not matched to a gene: 9. The CDR3 is CASSLQGQGGNEQFF. The CDR3 bases are TGTGCCAGCAGCCTTCAGGGACAGGGAGGGAATGAGCAGTTCTTC.

The V call is TRBV4-1, the J call TRBJ2-3; D may be TRBD2 (6 bases). Trimming removed 4 bases from V and 3 bases from J, with 14 bases in between. Germline V gene sequence: CDR1 MGHRA, CDR2 YSYEKL. The CDR3 contains 15 residues. The CDR3 loop reads CASSPVRGWTDTQYF. CDR3 sequence (DNA): TGCGCCAGCAGCCCAGTCCGGGGGTGGACAGATACGCAGTATTTT.

The V call is TRBV7-7, the J call TRBJ2-2, with 7 bases that match TRBD2. V was clipped by 5 bases and J by 2 bases; unmatched bases: 8. The CDR3 contains 16 residues. The V gene's germline CDR1 is SSHAT and CDR2 FNYEAQ (reference sequence). This CDR3 reads CASSPAGGTNTGELFF. The CDR3 DNA is TGTGCCAGCAGCCCGGCCGGGGGGACTAACACCGGGGAGCTGTTTTTT. The whole variable domain, remainder taken from reference TRBV7-7 and TRBJ2-2, is GAGVSQSPRYKVTKRGQDVTLRCDPISSHATLYWYQQALGQGPEFLTYFNYEAQPDKSGLPSDRFSAERPEGSISTLTIQRTEQRDSAMYRCASSPAGGTNTGELFFGEGSRLTVL.

J is TRBJ1-1 and V is TRBV19; D gene ambiguous. V was pared by 5 bases and J by 3 bases, with 22 bases between. Germline-derived CDR1 and CDR2 are LNHDA and SQIVND (reference sequence). The CDR3 is 17 residues long. The CDR3 sequence: CASSSSPGRREDTEAFF. CDR3 sequence (DNA): TGTGCCAGTAGTTCATCCCCCGGACGCCGGGAGGACACTGAAGCTTTCTTT.

The chain has TRBV7-9 and TRBJ1-2; D is perhaps TRBD1 (5 bases). This CDR3 contains 15 residues. With 1 base removed from V and 4 bases from J, the gap between germline ends came to 13 bases. In germline, CDR1 is SEHNR, CDR2 FQNEAQ (reference sequence). As DNA, the CDR3 is TGTGCCAGCAGCTTAGGGCCTCTGGGGACCTATGGCTACACCTTC. Its protein product is CASSLGPLGTYGYTF.

The chain has TRBV6-2 or TRBV6-3 and TRBJ1-4; weak D call: TRBD1 (5 bases). CDR3 size: 13 residues. V lost 2 bases and J lost 10, with 11 bases in between. Germline assignment: CDR1 MNHEY and CDR2 SVGEGT. The CDR3 DNA reads as TGTGCCAGCAGTTACGTAGCCACAGGAAAACTGTTTTTT. Its translation: CASSYVATGKLFF.

The chain has TRBV5-1 and TRBJ2-3; 7 bases are a match to TRBD1. Germline V gene sequence: CDR1 SGHRS, CDR2 YFSETQ. The CDR3 is made up of 14 amino acids. V trimming: 0 bases; J trimming: 6 bases; junction bases outside the gene matches: 4. The CDR3 here is CASSLEGGVDTQYF. In nucleotides, the CDR3 is TGCGCCAGCAGCTTGGAAGGGGGCGTCGATACGCAGTATTTT.

Here the CDR3 reads CASSPSSGRGHHYEQYF. In DNA, the CDR3 is TGTGCCAGCAGTCCCTCGTCTGGTAGAGGCCACCACTACGAGCAGTACTTC. The genes are TRBV6-6 and TRBJ2-7; D ambiguous. The CDR3 spans 17 residues. Trimming took off 5 bases at V and 3 bases at J, with 23 bases between the two ends. Germline V CDR1 and CDR2: MNHNY, SVGAGI (reference sequence).